This T cell receptor (beta chain) emerged from a study of blood T cell repertoires in COVID-19. Study-wide background: There were acute and convalescent COVID-19 samples, and they came from the United States, Italy and Spain. PBMCs, B-cell-depleted T cells, or T cells provided the cDNA or gDNA that made up the material.

The age range of participants was about 18 to 89 years, with residence in under 25 US areas. Participants' reported clinical history set cohort assignment. The CDR3 runs to 18 residues. Germline CDR1 reads SGHTA; CDR2 reads FQGNSA. Trimming pared 3 bases from V and 1 base from J, leaving 16 bases between. Sequenced by immunoSEQ multiplex PCR; TCRdb stores in-frame clones only, minus some. The sample shows hundreds of thousands of clones, around 88% of them seen only once. The rearrangement joins TRBV7-2 to TRBJ2-6; D possibly corresponds to TRBD2 (5 bases). The specimen was PBMCs or T cells enriched from blood (not recorded which). The TCR originated in a middle-aged woman who had recovered from COVID-19. CDR3 in DNA: TGTGCCAGCAGCTTCCAACCCGGGATCTCATCTGGGGCCAACGTCCTGACTTTC. This translates into CASSFQPGISSGANVLTF.